Listed here are 14 T cell receptor beta chains from one sample, sequenced in a study of T-cell memory formation after mild COVID-19. TCRdb passed the 5' RACE reads through MiXCR, listing each CDR3 protein once. The table includes about 310,000 distinct CDR3 sequences, approximately 16% detected once. Sequencing was carried out using PBMCs or a T cell subset sorted from them (not recorded which). All receptors come from a man aged 18 to 29 who had mild COVID-19 (a few samples of this study predate the infection). Cell type and time point are not known.

The chain carries TRBV4-3 and TRBJ1-1; no clear D. The V end lost 4 bases, the J end lost 1 base, and 7 bases lay between the germline ends. This CDR3 contains 13 residues. CDR1 is LGHNA and CDR2 is YSLEER in the germline V gene. The CDR3 DNA reads as TGCGCCAGCAGCCCCGACAAGAACACTGAAGCTTTCTTT. Residues: CASSPDKNTEAFF.

This clonotype was picked up a small number of times. The chain has TRBV4-2 and TRBJ2-2, with 8 nucleotides matching TRBD1. The V and J ends lost 3 bases and 6 bases, in that order; junction bases with no gene match: 6. The germline CDR1 and CDR2 sequences are LGHNA and YNFKEQ. The CDR3 extends over 15 amino acids. The CDR3 here is CASSQETGEPGELFF. The DNA for the CDR3 is TGTGCCAGCAGCCAGGAGACAGGGGAGCCCGGGGAGCTGTTTTTT.

The chain links TRBV20-1 to TRBJ1-1; the D is unclear. The V end lost 1 base, the J end lost 6 bases, and 9 bases lay between the germline ends. The CDR3 loop spans 12 amino acids. CDR1 and CDR2 from the germline V gene are DFQATT and SNEGSKA (reference sequence). CDR3 in DNA: TGCAGTGCTAGAGTGAGGGCCGCTGAAGCTTTCTTT. Residues: CSARVRAAEAFF.

This clonotype was counted between two and nine times. CDR3 nucleotides: TGTGCCAGCAGCGGTAGACCTCCGATCCAGCATTTT. Its protein is CASSGRPPIQHF. The rearrangement joins TRBV7-2 to TRBJ1-5; D is unresolved. The germline CDR1 and CDR2 sequences are SGHTA and FQGNSA. The V gene lost 5 bases and the J gene lost 12 bases, with 14 bases spanning the gap. This CDR3 comprises 12 residues.

This clonotype was observed a few times. The rearrangement uses TRBV5-1 and TRBJ1-2; no definite D call. V lost 4 bases and J lost 6, with 22 bases in between. Looked up from germline, CDR1 is SGHRS and CDR2 is YFSETQ. CDR3 length equals 16 residues. CDR3 residues: CASSPRWVGIGNGYTF. CDR3 nucleotides: TGCGCCAGCAGCCCAAGGTGGGTCGGCATCGGTAATGGCTACACCTTC.

This clonotype was seen a few times. V usage is TRBV7-2 and J usage is TRBJ1-2, with D possibly matching TRBD1 (6 bases). Germline CDR1 reads SGHTA; CDR2 reads FQGNSA. V was shortened by 3 bases and J by 4 bases, with 12 bases between the two germline ends. CDR3 length: 14 residues. CDR3 sequence: CASSFRGPSYGYTF. DNA for the CDR3: TGTGCCAGCAGCTTCAGGGGCCCGTCCTATGGCTACACCTTC.

In this sample, this clonotype turned up a few times. The chain joins TRBV5-6 to TRBJ1-4; D unresolved. Germline V gives CDR1 SGHDT, CDR2 YYEEEE. CDR3 size: 13 residues. Trimming took off 0 bases at V and 8 bases at J, with 8 bases between the two ends. The CDR3 here is CASSLEIGEKLFF. The CDR3 DNA sequence: TGTGCCAGCAGCTTGGAAATTGGCGAAAAACTGTTTTTT.

A few counts support this clonotype. V gene TRBV19 combines with J gene TRBJ1-5; D gene uncertain. Germline CDR1 is LNHDA and CDR2 is SQIVND (reference sequence). Trimming left V 5 bases short and J 5 bases short, with 16 bases between. This CDR3 has 15 amino acids. As DNA, the CDR3 is TGTGCCAGTAGTCTATACCAGCCCGCCCATCAGCCCCAGCATTTT. Encoded protein: CASSLYQPAHQPQHF.

This chain links TRBV27 with TRBJ1-1, with TRBD1 as a possible D gene (5 bases). Germline V gene data show CDR1 as MNHEY and CDR2 as SMNVEV (reference sequence). V was pared by 8 bases and J by 4 bases, with 14 bases between. This CDR3 is 13 amino acids long. The CDR3 DNA reads TGTGCCAGCGGCCTGAGGGGTCGCACTGAAGCTTTCTTT. Translating it yields CASGLRGRTEAFF.

The chain is built from TRBV15 and TRBJ1-2, with D possibly matching TRBD1 (6 bases). Trimming shortened V by 0 bases and J by 1 base, and 12 bases separated the two germline ends. Germline CDR1 LNHNV, CDR2 YYDKDF (reference sequence). The CDR3 loop spans 16 amino acids. CDR3 protein: CATSRDRTDYNYGYTF. The CDR3 DNA sequence: TGTGCCACCAGCAGAGATAGGACAGATTATAACTATGGCTACACCTTC.

This clonotype has more than one count but fewer than ten. The chain is built from TRBV4-3 and TRBJ2-7; TRBD2 might be the D (6 bases). Germline CDR1 is LGHNA and CDR2 is YSLEER. V was clipped by 3 bases and J by 3 bases, with 21 bases between them. There are 17 residues in the CDR3. CDR3 amino acids: CASSHSPVGGDGYEQYF. CDR3 nucleotides: TGCGCCAGCAGCCATTCTCCCGTGGGCGGGGACGGCTACGAGCAGTACTTC.

This clonotype has more than one count but fewer than ten. V is TRBV5-1 and J is TRBJ2-3; the D gene is possibly TRBD1 (6 bases). The CDR3 sequence is 15 residues long. The V end lost 3 bases, the J end lost 2 bases, and 13 bases lay between the germline ends. Germline CDR1 and CDR2: SGHRS and YFSETQ. DNA for the CDR3: TGCGCCAGCAGCTCATACAGGGATTACACAGATACGCAGTATTTT. Translated: CASSSYRDYTDTQYF.

This CDR3 reads CASILRDRGTDTQYF. The DNA for the CDR3 is TGTGCCAGCATTCTCCGGGACAGGGGCACAGATACGCAGTATTTT. The genes are TRBV6-2 or TRBV6-3 and TRBJ2-3, with TRBD1 matching 9 bases. Germline trimming cut 7 bases from V and 1 base from J; bases unmatched to any gene: 6. CDR1 is MNHEY, CDR2 SVGEGT, per germline. The CDR3 spans 15 residues.

The V and J genes are TRBV25-1 and TRBJ1-6; 9 bases align to TRBD1. CDR3 length: 16 amino acids. V lost 6 bases, J lost 7 bases, and 10 bases stayed unmatched. Germline lookup yields CDR1 MGHDK and CDR2 SYGVNS. CDR3 in DNA: TGTGCCAGCAGCAGAGCCGGGACAGGGAAAAATTCACCCCTCCACTTT. This gives the protein CASSRAGTGKNSPLHF.